This entry features one T cell receptor (beta chain) sequence. Its cognate antigen is unknown. V was trimmed by 0 bases and J by 5 bases, leaving 4 bases between them. Per germline, CDR1 LGHDT and CDR2 YNNKEL (reference sequence). This CDR3 contains 12 residues. The sample's treatment: roughly 20 received Ad26.COV2.S at low or high dose, single or two shots; about five received placebo; per-sample allocation not given. Specimens were obtained on day 63 following the first vaccine or placebo injection. The sample belongs to a study of Ad26.COV2.S vaccination and SARS-CoV-2 variants. The wider study: In the study, Ad26.COV2.S was injected intramuscularly once, or twice 56 days apart. Study results and limitations: Estimates derived from TCR breadth and depth analyses may have underestimated total T cell responses. Reportedly, after vaccination the spike-specific CD8+ and CD4+ T cell responses displayed substantial breadth. Greater spike-specific TCR breadth was seen in vaccine recipients than in placebo recipients.

The method was immunoSEQ multiplex PCR; TCRdb's version includes in-frame clones alone and lacks a portion of them. The sample has roughly 410,000 clones, roughly four fifths seen once; the top ten hold more than 7%. This receptor was identified in a person aged 18-65 years who received the Ad26.COV2.S COVID-19 vaccine or a placebo. The chain has TRBV3-1 (or the pseudogene TRBV3-2) and TRBJ2-5; D gene ambiguous. Specimen: peripheral blood, collected in a trial of Ad26.COV2.S vaccine versus placebo. The CDR3 loop reads CASSQESETQYF. The CDR3 DNA follows: TGTGCCAGCAGCCAAGAATCGGAGACCCAGTACTTC.